This T cell receptor (beta chain) was captured by sequencing in a study of cytomegalovirus exposure and HLA in healthy donors. Study-wide points: Reported findings show TCR beta sequences accurately forecast HLA-A and HLA-B alleles in most subjects. For presence/absence analyses, sequencing depth was assumed to be roughly uniform across donors. A previous analysis found most TCR beta V segments productive roughly 87% or roughly 30% of the time. The authors later linked a missense DCLRE1C variant to TCR beta V- and J-gene trimming.

About this clone: Its cognate antigen is unknown.

Germline trimming cut 0 bases from V and 9 bases from J; bases unmatched to any gene: 7. Germline loops: CDR1 GTSNPN, CDR2 SVGIG (reference sequence). The CDR3 is 15 residues long. The PCR had 60 Vbeta and 13 Jbeta primers. Clones were read by immunoSEQ multiplex PCR, and TCRdb kept only the in-frame ones, dropping some. Counted here are around 170,000 clones, around 68% occurring once; the ten biggest clones make up approximately 1.5%. Material: PBMCs. This clonotype was obtained from a girl between 5 and 17 years old in good health and CMV-seronegative. This chain joins TRBV30 and TRBJ1-6; 8 positions agree with TRBD1. DNA of the CDR3: TGTGCCTGGAGTGTACGAGGACAGGGCGGTTCACCCCTCCACTTT. It specifies CAWSVRGQGGSPLHF.